This TCR beta chain was captured in a study of T cell responses to AZD1222 COVID-19 vaccine. Study-level results: Females outnumbered males among donors, who were mostly white British; clonal diversity was possibly underestimated.

Per germline, CDR1 DFQATT and CDR2 SNEGSKA (reference sequence). Trimming took 3 bases from V and 0 from J, leaving 12 bases between them. This CDR3 contains 15 residues. Generated by immunoSEQ multiplex PCR, the TCRdb table keeps only in-frame clones and is missing some. In the table there are about 150,000 clones, nearly 95% of which are singletons. Worth noting for this clone: Its antigen is still unknown.

This specimen was peripheral blood, taken on day 0 of AZD1222 vaccination. The chain carries TRBV20-1 and TRBJ2-1; D is uncertain. This receptor was identified in an adult in good health. The chain's CDR3 is CSASGHRSSYNEQFF. In DNA, the CDR3 is TGCAGTGCTAGTGGTCACCGAAGCTCCTACAATGAGCAGTTCTTC.